The 5 T cell receptor beta chains presented below share a single source sample, sequenced in a study of neurological immune-mediated disorders. TCRdb reprocessed the 5' RACE reads via MiXCR and lists one record per CDR3 protein. The top ten hold 5.8% of the sample, which has 25,000 to 30,000 distinct CDR3 sequences, roughly 12% seen once. What was sequenced was PBMCs. These receptor sequences come from a woman aged 55-75 years in good health.

This clonotype appeared a few times. V is TRBV5-4 and J is TRBJ2-3, with TRBD1 as a possible D gene (6 bases). CDR1 is SGHNT, CDR2 YYREEE, per germline (reference sequence). This CDR3 is built from 15 residues. Trimming shortened V by 5 bases and J by 5 bases, and 18 bases separated the two germline ends. DNA for the CDR3: TGTGCCAGCAGACCCGGACAGTCCGAGGGAGATACGCAGTATTTT. Translated: CASRPGQSEGDTQYF.

This clonotype showed up just a few times. The J gene is TRBJ2-7, the V gene TRBV21-1; the DNA was not compared with TRBD2, the D call given in the table. TRBV21-1 corresponds to a pseudogene. CDR3 length: 15 residues. CDR3 residues: CASSKAAGHLYEQYF. CDR3 DNA: TGTGCCAGCAGCAAAGCGGCGGGCCACCTCTACGAGCAGTACTTC.

This clonotype was counted at least ten times. The chain couples TRBV7-9 to TRBJ2-3, with D perhaps assigned TRBD1 or TRBD2 (5 bases each). Germline V gene sequence: CDR1 SEHNR, CDR2 FQNEAQ (reference sequence). Trimming stripped 4 bases from V and 4 bases from J, with 12 bases between. CDR3 size: 14 residues. The CDR3 region is CASSSGLAPDTQYF. The CDR3 coding sequence is TGTGCCAGCAGCTCGGGGCTAGCACCAGATACGCAGTATTTT.

This clonotype occurred many times. This rearrangement joins TRBV29-1 to TRBJ1-5, with a tentative D call TRBD1 (6 bases). The V end lost 4 bases, the J end lost 5 bases, and 18 bases lay between the germline ends. In germline, CDR1 is SQVTM, CDR2 ANQGSEA. The CDR3 has 15 amino acids. CDR3 in amino acids: CSVVEQGGMDQPQHF. The CDR3 nucleotides read TGCAGCGTTGTCGAACAGGGAGGTATGGATCAGCCCCAGCATTTT.

This clonotype was recorded many times. This chain connects TRBV7-2 to TRBJ2-1; 11 nucleotides agree with TRBD2. The CDR3 is made up of 18 amino acids. Germline lookup yields CDR1 SGHTA and CDR2 FQGNSA. Unmatched junction bases numbered 17, after V lost 4 bases and J lost 9 bases. In DNA form, the CDR3 reads TGTGCCAGCAGCTCATACGTCTTGGTAGCGGGGGGGCCGAGTGAGCAGTTCTTC. Its protein product is CASSSYVLVAGGPSEQFF.